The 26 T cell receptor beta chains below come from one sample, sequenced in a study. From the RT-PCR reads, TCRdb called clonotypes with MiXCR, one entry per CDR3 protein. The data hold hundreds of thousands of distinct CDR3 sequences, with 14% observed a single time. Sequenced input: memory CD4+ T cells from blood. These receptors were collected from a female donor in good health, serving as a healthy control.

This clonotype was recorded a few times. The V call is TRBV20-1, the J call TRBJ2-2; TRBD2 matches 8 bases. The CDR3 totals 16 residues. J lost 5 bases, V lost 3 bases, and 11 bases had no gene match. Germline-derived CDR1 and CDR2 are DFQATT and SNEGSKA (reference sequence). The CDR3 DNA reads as TGCAGTGCTAGTCCCCGGGCGGGAGGACAAACCGGGGAGCTGTTTTTT. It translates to CSASPRAGGQTGELFF.

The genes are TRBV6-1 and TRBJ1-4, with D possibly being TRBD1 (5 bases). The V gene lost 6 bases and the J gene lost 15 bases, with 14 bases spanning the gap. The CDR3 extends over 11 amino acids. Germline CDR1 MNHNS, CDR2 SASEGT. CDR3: CASSPRDQLFF. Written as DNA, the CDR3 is TGTGCCAGCAGCCCCCGGGACCAATTGTTTTTT.

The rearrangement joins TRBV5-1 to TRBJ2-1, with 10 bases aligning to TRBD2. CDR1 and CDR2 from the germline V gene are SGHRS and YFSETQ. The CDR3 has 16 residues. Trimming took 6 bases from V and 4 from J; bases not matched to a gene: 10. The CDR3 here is CASKSAAGGPYNEQFF. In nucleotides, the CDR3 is TGCGCCAGCAAATCCGCAGCGGGAGGGCCGTACAATGAGCAGTTCTTC.

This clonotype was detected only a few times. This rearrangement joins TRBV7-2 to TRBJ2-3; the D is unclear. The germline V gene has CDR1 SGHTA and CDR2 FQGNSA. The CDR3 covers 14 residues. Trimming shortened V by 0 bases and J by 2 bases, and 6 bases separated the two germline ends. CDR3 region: CASSLATATDTQYF. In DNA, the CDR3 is TGTGCCAGCAGCTTAGCGACTGCCACAGATACGCAGTATTTT.

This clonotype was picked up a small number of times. The CDR3 region is CASTLGAWYQETQYF. CDR3 nucleotides: TGTGCCAGCACCTTGGGGGCCTGGTACCAAGAGACCCAGTACTTC. The chain couples TRBV28 to TRBJ2-5, with a tentative D call TRBD1 (6 bases). Trimming pared 7 bases from V and 0 bases from J, leaving 15 bases between. Germline loops: CDR1 MDHEN, CDR2 SYDVKM. The CDR3 runs 15 residues. Full variable domain (outside the CDR3, taken from reference TRBV28 and TRBJ2-5): DVKVTQSSRYLVKRTGEKVFLECVQDMDHENMFWYRQDPGLGLRLIYFSYDVKMKEKGDIPEGYSVSREKKERFSLILESASTNQTSMYLCASTLGAWYQETQYFGPGTRLLVL.

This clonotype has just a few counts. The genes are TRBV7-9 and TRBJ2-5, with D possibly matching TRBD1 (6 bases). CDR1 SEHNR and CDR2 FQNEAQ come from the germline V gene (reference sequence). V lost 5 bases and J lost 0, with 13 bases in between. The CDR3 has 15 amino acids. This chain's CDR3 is CASSRGHQYQETQYF. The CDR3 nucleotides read TGTGCCAGCAGCCGGGGACACCAGTACCAAGAGACCCAGTACTTC.

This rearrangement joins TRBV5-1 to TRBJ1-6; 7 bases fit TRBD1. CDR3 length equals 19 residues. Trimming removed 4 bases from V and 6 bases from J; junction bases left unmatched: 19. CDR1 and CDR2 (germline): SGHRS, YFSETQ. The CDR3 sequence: CASSPDLRGRFIANSPLHF. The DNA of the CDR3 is TGCGCCAGCAGCCCGGATTTGAGGGGGCGTTTTATTGCTAATTCACCCCTCCACTTT.

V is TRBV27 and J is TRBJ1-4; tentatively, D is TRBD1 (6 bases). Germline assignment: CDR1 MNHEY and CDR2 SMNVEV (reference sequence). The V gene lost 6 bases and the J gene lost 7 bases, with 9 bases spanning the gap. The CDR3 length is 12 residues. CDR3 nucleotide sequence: TGTGCCAGCAGACAGGGTCGTGAAAAACTGTTTTTT. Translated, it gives CASRQGREKLFF.

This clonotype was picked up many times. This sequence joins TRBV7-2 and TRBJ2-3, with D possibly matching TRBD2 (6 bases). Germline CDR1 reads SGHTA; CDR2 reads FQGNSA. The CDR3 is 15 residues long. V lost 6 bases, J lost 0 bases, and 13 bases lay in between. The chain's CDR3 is CASRGPGLSTDTQYF. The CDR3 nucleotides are TGTGCCAGCAGGGGACCGGGACTCAGCACAGATACGCAGTATTTT.

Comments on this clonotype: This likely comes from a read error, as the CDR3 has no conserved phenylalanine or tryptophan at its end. DNA of the CDR3: TGCGCCAGCAGCTTGGGGGGGGGCTCATACAATGAGCAGTTCTTA. This sequence encodes CASSLGGGSYNEQFL. V gene TRBV5-1 combines with J gene TRBJ2-1; maybe TRBD2 (7 bases). V gave up 0 bases and J gave up 4 bases, with 11 bases separating them. The CDR3 sequence is 15 residues long. The germline gives CDR1 SGHRS, CDR2 YFSETQ.

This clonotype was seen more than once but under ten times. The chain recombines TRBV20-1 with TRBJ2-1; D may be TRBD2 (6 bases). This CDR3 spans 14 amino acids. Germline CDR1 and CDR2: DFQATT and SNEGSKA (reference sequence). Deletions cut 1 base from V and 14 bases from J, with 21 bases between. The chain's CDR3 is CSARVGTSTKEEFF. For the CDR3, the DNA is TGCAGTGCTAGAGTAGGGACTTCAACCAAAGAGGAGTTCTTC.

The CDR3 loop reads CAWKGLNTIYF. CDR3 nucleotides: TGTGCCTGGAAGGGGTTGAACACCATATATTTT. The genes are TRBV30 and TRBJ1-3; perhaps TRBD1 as D (5 bases). CDR3 length equals 11 residues. The V and J ends lost 4 bases and 7 bases respectively, with 8 bases between them. Germline V gives CDR1 GTSNPN, CDR2 SVGIG (reference sequence).

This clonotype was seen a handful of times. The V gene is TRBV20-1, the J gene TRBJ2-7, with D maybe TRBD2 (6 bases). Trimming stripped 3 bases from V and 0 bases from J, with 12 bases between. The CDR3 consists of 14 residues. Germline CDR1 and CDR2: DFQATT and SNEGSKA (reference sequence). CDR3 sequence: CSASFGGNSYEQYF. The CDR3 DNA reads TGCAGTGCTAGTTTTGGGGGGAACTCCTACGAGCAGTACTTC.

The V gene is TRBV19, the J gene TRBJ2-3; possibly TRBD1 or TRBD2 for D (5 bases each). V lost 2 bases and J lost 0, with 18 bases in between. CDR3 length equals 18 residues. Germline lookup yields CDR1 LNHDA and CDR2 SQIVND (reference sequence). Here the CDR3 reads CASSINDQRGGSTDTQYF. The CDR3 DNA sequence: TGTGCCAGTAGTATAAATGACCAGAGGGGCGGTAGCACAGATACGCAGTATTTT.

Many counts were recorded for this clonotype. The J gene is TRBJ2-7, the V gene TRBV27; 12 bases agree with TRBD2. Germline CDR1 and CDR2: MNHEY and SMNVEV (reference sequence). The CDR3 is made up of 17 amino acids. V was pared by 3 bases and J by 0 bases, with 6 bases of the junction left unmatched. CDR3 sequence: CASSFRQTSGSSYEQYF. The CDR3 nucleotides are TGTGCCAGCAGTTTTCGCCAGACTAGCGGGAGCTCCTACGAGCAGTACTTC.

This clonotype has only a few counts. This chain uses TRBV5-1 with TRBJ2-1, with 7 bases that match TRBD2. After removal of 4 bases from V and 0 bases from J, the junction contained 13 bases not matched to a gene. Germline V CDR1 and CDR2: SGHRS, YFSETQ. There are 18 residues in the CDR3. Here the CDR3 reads CASSAGYSGPSSYNEQFF. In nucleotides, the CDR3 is TGCGCCAGCAGCGCTGGATATAGCGGGCCGAGCTCCTACAATGAGCAGTTCTTC.

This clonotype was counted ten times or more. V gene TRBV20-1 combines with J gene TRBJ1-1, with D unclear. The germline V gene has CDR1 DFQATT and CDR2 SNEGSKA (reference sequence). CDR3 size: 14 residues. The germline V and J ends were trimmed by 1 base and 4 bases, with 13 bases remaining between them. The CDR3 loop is CSARVPGSATEAFF. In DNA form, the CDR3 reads TGCAGTGCTAGAGTTCCGGGGAGCGCCACTGAAGCTTTCTTT.

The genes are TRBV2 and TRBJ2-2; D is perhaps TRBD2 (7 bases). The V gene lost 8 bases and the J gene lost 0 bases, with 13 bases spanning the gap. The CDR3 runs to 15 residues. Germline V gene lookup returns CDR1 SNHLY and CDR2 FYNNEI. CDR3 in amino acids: CASGGGPPNTGELFF. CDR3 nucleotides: TGTGCCAGCGGGGGGGGGCCCCCGAACACCGGGGAGCTGTTTTTT. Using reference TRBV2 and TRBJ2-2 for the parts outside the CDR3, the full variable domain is EPEVTQTPSHQVTQMGQEVILRCVPISNHLYFYWYRQILGQKVEFLVSFYNNEISEKSEIFDDQFSVERPDGSNFTLKIRSTKLEDSAMYFCASGGGPPNTGELFFGEGSRLTVL.

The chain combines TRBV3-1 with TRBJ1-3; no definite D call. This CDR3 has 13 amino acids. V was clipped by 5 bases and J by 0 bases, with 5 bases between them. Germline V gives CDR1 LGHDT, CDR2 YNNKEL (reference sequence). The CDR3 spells CASSFRSGNTIYF. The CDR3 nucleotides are TGTGCCAGCAGCTTCCGCTCTGGAAACACCATATATTTT.

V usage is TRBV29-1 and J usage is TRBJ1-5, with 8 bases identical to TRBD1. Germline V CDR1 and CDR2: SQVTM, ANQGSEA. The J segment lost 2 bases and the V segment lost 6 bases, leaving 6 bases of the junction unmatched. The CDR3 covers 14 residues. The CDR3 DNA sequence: TGCAGCGTGCGGACAGGGCTTGGCAATCAGCCCCAGCATTTT. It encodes CSVRTGLGNQPQHF. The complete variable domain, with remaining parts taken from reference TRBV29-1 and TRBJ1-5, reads SAVISQKPSRDICQRGTSLTIQCQVDSQVTMMFWYRQQPGQSLTLIATANQGSEATYESGFVIDKFPISRPNLTFSTLTVSNMSPEDSSIYLCSVRTGLGNQPQHFGDGTRLSIL.

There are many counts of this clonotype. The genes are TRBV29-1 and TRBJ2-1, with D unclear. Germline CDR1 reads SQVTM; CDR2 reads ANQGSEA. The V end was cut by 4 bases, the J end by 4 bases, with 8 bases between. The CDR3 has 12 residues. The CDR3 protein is CSVVPGYNEQFF. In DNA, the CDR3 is TGCAGCGTTGTCCCCGGGTACAATGAGCAGTTCTTC.

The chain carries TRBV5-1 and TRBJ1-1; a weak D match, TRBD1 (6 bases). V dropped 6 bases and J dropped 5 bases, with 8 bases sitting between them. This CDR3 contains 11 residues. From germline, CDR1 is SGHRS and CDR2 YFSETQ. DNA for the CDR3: TGCGCCAGCAAGGGGGAAACTGAAGCTTTCTTT. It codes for CASKGETEAFF.

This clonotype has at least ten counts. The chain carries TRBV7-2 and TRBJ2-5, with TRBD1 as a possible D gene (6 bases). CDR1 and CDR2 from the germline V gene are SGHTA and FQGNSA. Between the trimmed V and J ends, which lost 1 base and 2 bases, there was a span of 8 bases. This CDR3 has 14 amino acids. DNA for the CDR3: TGTGCCAGCAGCTTAGACAGGGCGCAAGAGACCCAGTACTTC. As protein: CASSLDRAQETQYF.

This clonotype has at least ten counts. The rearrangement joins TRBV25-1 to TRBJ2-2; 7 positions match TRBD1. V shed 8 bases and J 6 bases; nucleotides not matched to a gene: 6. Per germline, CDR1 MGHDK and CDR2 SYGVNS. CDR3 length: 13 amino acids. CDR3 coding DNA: TGTGCCAGCCGGTTTCAGGGGGCCGGGGAGCTGTTTTTT. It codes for CASRFQGAGELFF.

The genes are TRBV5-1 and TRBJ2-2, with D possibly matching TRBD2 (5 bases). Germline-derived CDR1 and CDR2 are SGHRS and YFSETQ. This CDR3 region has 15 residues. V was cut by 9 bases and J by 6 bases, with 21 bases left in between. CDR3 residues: CATRDSPGSSGELFF. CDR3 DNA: TGCGCCACCCGGGATAGCCCGGGAAGTTCCGGGGAGCTGTTTTTT.

DNA for the CDR3: TGTGCCAGCAGTACCCAGGGACAGGCTTCCTATGGCTACACCTTC. The encoded protein is CASSTQGQASYGYTF. The rearrangement joins TRBV28 to TRBJ1-2, with 8 bases aligning to TRBD1. With V trimmed by 5 bases and J by 4 bases, 9 bases remained unmatched. The CDR3 length is 15 residues. Germline V gene data show CDR1 as MDHEN and CDR2 as SYDVKM.